This entry lists 25 T cell receptor beta chains sequenced from one sample in a study of PD-L1 blockade in urothelial cancer. Produced via immunoSEQ multiplex PCR; TCRdb's table is partial and in-frame only. The sample consists of about 49,000 clones, 75% to 85% of them appearing once. Stated time point: pretreatment peripheral blood. The sample consisted of PBMCs, taken around atezolizumab (anti-PD-L1) treatment. These receptors all come from a man aged 65 to 79 with urothelial cancer.

The rearrangement links TRBV5-6 to TRBJ2-6, with D possibly TRBD2 on 5 matching bases. The V end was cut by 0 bases, the J end by 3 bases, with 10 bases between. Germline V CDR1 and CDR2: SGHDT, YYEEEE. There are 16 residues in the CDR3. Here the CDR3 DNA reads TGTGCCAGCAGCTTGGATCGGGGAAATGGGGCCAACGTCCTGACTTTC. This sequence encodes CASSLDRGNGANVLTF.

In this sample, this clone turned up once. This sequence joins TRBV5-1 and TRBJ1-5, with D perhaps TRBD1 (6 bases). CDR1 and CDR2 (germline): SGHRS, YFSETQ. CDR3 length: 15 residues. V dropped 0 bases and J dropped 7 bases, with 14 bases sitting between them. The CDR3 region is CASSLAPGVYQPQHF. CDR3 sequence (DNA): TGCGCCAGCAGCTTGGCACCAGGGGTTTACCAGCCCCAGCATTTT. Together with reference TRBV5-1 and TRBJ1-5, the CDR3 gives the full variable domain: KAGVTQTPRYLIKTRGQQVTLSCSPISGHRSVSWYQQTPGQGLQFLFEYFSETQRNKGNFPGRFSGRQFSNSRSEMNVSTLELGDSALYLCASSLAPGVYQPQHFGDGTRLSIL.

This chain connects TRBV5-4 to TRBJ2-5, with D possibly TRBD2 on 6 matching bases. V dropped 3 bases and J dropped 1 base, with 10 bases sitting between them. From germline, CDR1 is SGHNT and CDR2 YYREEE (reference sequence). This CDR3 has 14 residues. This CDR3 reads CASSYRDSQETQYF. CDR3 sequence (DNA): TGTGCCAGCAGCTACCGGGACTCCCAAGAGACCCAGTACTTC.

This chain's CDR3 is CASRDSNTEAFF. The CDR3 coding sequence is TGTGCCAGCAGGGACAGCAACACTGAAGCTTTCTTT. This chain joins TRBV2 and TRBJ1-1; D perhaps matches TRBD1 (6 bases). Germline-derived CDR1 and CDR2 are SNHLY and FYNNEI. The germline V and J ends were trimmed by 6 bases and 2 bases, with 7 bases remaining between them. This CDR3 contains 12 residues.

CDR3 DNA: TGTGCCTGGAGTCTTAGCGGGAGTTACGAGCAGTACTTC. Its translation: CAWSLSGSYEQYF. The chain combines TRBV30 with TRBJ2-7; 9 nucleotides agree with TRBD2. Per the germline V gene, CDR1 is GTSNPN and CDR2 is SVGIG (reference sequence). The junction had 3 bases not matched to a gene; V was cut back by 2 bases and J by 4 bases. The CDR3 length is 13 residues.

The CDR3 loop is CASSLKLADSDTQYF. The CDR3 region has the DNA TGCGCCAGCAGCTTGAAACTAGCGGACTCGGATACGCAGTATTTT. The V gene is TRBV5-1, the J gene TRBJ2-3, with 8 bases fitting TRBD2. The CDR3 contains 15 residues. The V and J ends lost 1 base and 6 bases, in that order; junction bases with no gene match: 7. Germline CDR1 and CDR2: SGHRS and YFSETQ.

The V gene is TRBV10-3, the J gene TRBJ2-3; 10 positions agree with TRBD2. The V gene's germline CDR1 is ENHRY and CDR2 SYGVKD. The ends lost 7 bases at V and 5 bases at J; junction bases unmatched: 9. The CDR3 is 15 amino acids. DNA for the CDR3: TGTGCCATCACCAAAGCGGGAGGGTCATTAGATACGCAGTATTTT. Its translation is CAITKAGGSLDTQYF.

This clone is deemed medium-sized (0.01 to 0.1%). The chain combines TRBV7-9 with TRBJ1-4; perhaps TRBD1 as D (6 bases). V lost 1 base, J lost 7 bases, and 10 bases lay in between. From germline, CDR1 is SEHNR and CDR2 FQNEAQ (reference sequence). The CDR3 length is 14 residues. This CDR3 is CASSLVGQTEKLFF. The CDR3 nucleotides read TGTGCCAGCAGCTTAGTTGGACAGACTGAAAAACTGTTTTTT.

The chain employs TRBV7-8 and TRBJ2-5; 7 bases fit TRBD1. With V trimmed by 1 base and J by 2 bases, 10 bases remained unmatched. The germline V gene encodes CDR1 SGHVS and CDR2 FQNEAQ. The CDR3 length is 17 residues. The CDR3 loop reads CASSLGRGSGSQETQYF. The CDR3 DNA follows: TGTGCCAGCAGCTTAGGCAGGGGGTCTGGGTCTCAAGAGACCCAGTACTTC.

The chain uses TRBV6-1 and TRBJ1-5, with D maybe TRBD1 (6 bases). The CDR3 consists of 14 residues. The germline V gene has CDR1 MNHNS and CDR2 SASEGT. V gave up 5 bases and J gave up 4 bases, with 12 bases separating them. CDR3: CASSLQGWNQPQHF. CDR3 coding DNA: TGTGCCAGCAGTTTACAGGGATGGAATCAGCCCCAGCATTTT.

V is TRBV10-1 and J is TRBJ2-3; D perhaps matches TRBD1 (6 bases). The V end lost 5 bases, the J end lost 4 bases, and 10 bases lay between the germline ends. The CDR3 runs to 13 residues. Looked up from germline, CDR1 is WNHNN and CDR2 is SYGVQD (reference sequence). Here the CDR3 DNA reads TGCGCCAGCAGTCAGGGGCAAGCAGATACGCAGTATTTT. Encoded protein: CASSQGQADTQYF.

This clone occurred a few times. This rearrangement joins TRBV19 to TRBJ1-2; 8 bases map to TRBD1. The CDR3 sequence is 15 residues long. Germline assignment: CDR1 LNHDA and CDR2 SQIVND (reference sequence). V lost 7 bases, J lost 7 bases, and 14 bases stayed unmatched. The CDR3 loop is CASTEGQGGWRGYTF. In DNA form, the CDR3 reads TGTGCCAGTACCGAAGGACAGGGTGGATGGCGTGGCTACACCTTC.

This clone was observed a handful of times. The chain uses TRBV28 and TRBJ2-1; the match to TRBD2 covers 10 bases. The CDR3 contains 20 residues. The V gene end was trimmed by 5 bases and the J gene end by 0 bases; junction bases not matched to a gene: 16. Germline CDR1 reads MDHEN; CDR2 reads SYDVKM. The chain's CDR3 is CASSPMGLARPYASYNEQFF. The CDR3 DNA is TGTGCCAGCAGTCCAATGGGACTAGCGAGACCCTACGCCTCCTACAATGAGCAGTTCTTC.

This chain uses TRBV5-1 with TRBJ2-1, with 9 bases fitting TRBD1. V shed 4 bases, J shed 6 bases, and the junction held 8 bases outside the gene matches. The CDR3 spans 15 residues. From germline, CDR1 is SGHRS and CDR2 YFSETQ. CDR3 sequence (DNA): TGCGCCAGCAGCCCCCGGGACAGGGTTGTCAATGAGCAGTTCTTC. Its protein is CASSPRDRVVNEQFF.

The chain employs TRBV6-5 and TRBJ2-7; D call uncertain. The CDR3 length is 15 residues. The V and J ends lost 5 bases and 2 bases respectively, with 16 bases between them. From germline, CDR1 is MNHEY and CDR2 SVGAGI. For the CDR3, the DNA is TGTGCCAGCAGTAATTCGGTCGCAGGCACCTACGAGCAGTACTTC. It encodes CASSNSVAGTYEQYF.

The rearrangement links TRBV19 to TRBJ2-1, with D maybe TRBD2 (6 bases). The CDR3 is made up of 15 amino acids. Germline assignment: CDR1 LNHDA and CDR2 SQIVND (reference sequence). V lost 4 bases to trimming and J lost 3 bases, with 13 bases between them. The CDR3 reads CASSKRPAGYNEQFF. Here the CDR3 DNA reads TGTGCCAGTAGTAAGAGGCCAGCGGGCTACAATGAGCAGTTCTTC.

This clone has just one count. This chain links TRBV28 with TRBJ1-2; D perhaps matches TRBD1 (6 bases). The germline CDR1 and CDR2 sequences are MDHEN and SYDVKM. V lost 5 bases to trimming and J lost 7 bases, with 17 bases between them. The CDR3 covers 14 residues. For the CDR3, the DNA is TGTGCCAGCAGTCCATACTTAGGGGGTGGTGGCTACACCTTC. This codes for CASSPYLGGGGYTF.

This chain connects TRBV28 to TRBJ1-4, with TRBD1 matching over 9 bases. J gave up 6 bases and V 10 bases, and 12 bases lay outside the gene matches. Germline loops: CDR1 MDHEN, CDR2 SYDVKM. The CDR3 runs 15 residues. CDR3 in amino acids: CATNKQGAFYEKLFF. DNA of the CDR3: TGTGCCACCAATAAACAGGGGGCGTTTTATGAAAAACTGTTTTTT. Combining the CDR3 with reference TRBV28 and TRBJ1-4 gives the whole variable domain DVKVTQSSRYLVKRTGEKVFLECVQDMDHENMFWYRQDPGLGLRLIYFSYDVKMKEKGDIPEGYSVSREKKERFSLILESASTNQTSMYLCATNKQGAFYEKLFFGSGTQLSVL.

V gene TRBV9 combines with J gene TRBJ1-3; 7 bases line up with TRBD1. This CDR3 has 18 amino acids. CDR1 SGDLS and CDR2 YYNGEE come from the germline V gene. With 0 bases clipped from V and 0 bases from J, the junction kept 9 bases outside the gene matches. CDR3 loop: CASSVAGGTYTSGNTIYF. The CDR3 DNA sequence: TGTGCCAGCAGCGTAGCAGGGGGGACTTATACCTCTGGAAACACCATATATTTT.

The rearrangement joins TRBV4-1 to TRBJ2-1; 12 nucleotides agree with TRBD2. The germline gives CDR1 MGHRA, CDR2 YSYEKL. V lost 4 bases, J lost 6 bases, and 7 bases stayed unmatched. This CDR3 is built from 16 residues. The DNA of the CDR3 is TGCGCCAGCAGCCCCGAGGCACTAGCGGGAGGCAATGAGCAGTTCTTC. Translated, it gives CASSPEALAGGNEQFF.

The chain uses TRBV18 and TRBJ1-2; perhaps TRBD1 as D (5 bases). The CDR3 loop spans 18 amino acids. Germline lookup yields CDR1 KGHSH and CDR2 LQKENI. Trimming removed 3 bases from V and 2 bases from J, with 22 bases in between. CDR3: CASSPPDRGAGSNYGYTF. The DNA for the CDR3 is TGTGCCAGCTCACCTCCTGATCGCGGGGCAGGCTCGAACTATGGCTACACCTTC.

The chain is built from TRBV6-5 and TRBJ2-1, with D possibly matching TRBD1 (5 bases). The CDR3 is 15 amino acids. The V end lost 0 bases, the J end lost 2 bases, and 8 bases lay between the germline ends. Germline values: CDR1 MNHEY, CDR2 SVGAGI. The CDR3 nucleotides read TGTGCCAGCAGTTACTCCCAGGGCCCCTACAATGAGCAGTTCTTC. Amino acids: CASSYSQGPYNEQFF.

The chain has TRBV6-5 and TRBJ1-1; TRBD1 might be the D (5 bases). The CDR3 consists of 14 residues. Trimming stripped 6 bases from V and 1 base from J, with 12 bases between. Germline CDR1 is MNHEY and CDR2 is SVGAGI. The CDR3 region is CASRPETANTEAFF. CDR3 nucleotides: TGTGCCAGCAGGCCGGAGACAGCGAACACTGAAGCTTTCTTT.

V usage is TRBV2 and J usage is TRBJ2-3; TRBD1 matches at 7 bases. Germline CDR1 reads SNHLY; CDR2 reads FYNNEI. There are 13 residues in the CDR3. Trimming removed 4 bases from V and 4 bases from J; junction bases left unmatched: 2. In DNA, the CDR3 is TGTGCCAGCAGTGGGGACAGTTCAGATACGCAGTATTTT. Residues: CASSGDSSDTQYF.

The chain carries TRBV6-4 and TRBJ1-3, with D possibly being TRBD1 (5 bases). The V end was cut by 11 bases, the J end by 0 bases, with 14 bases between. CDR3 length: 14 amino acids. Germline V gene lookup returns CDR1 MRHNA and CDR2 SNTAGT. The CDR3 is CAGPGLPSGNTIYF. The CDR3 nucleotides are TGTGCCGGCCCGGGACTGCCCTCTGGAAACACCATATATTTT.